The 32 T cell receptor beta chains below all came from one sample that was sequenced in a study of T cells in localized non-small cell lung cancer. Generated by immunoSEQ multiplex PCR, the TCRdb table keeps only in-frame clones and is missing some. Here the sample spans 100,000 or so clones, more than 75% being singletons. Material: PBMCs, obtained before any cancer treatment. These receptors came from a woman between 40 and 69 years old with stage II squamous cell lung carcinoma.

The rearrangement joins TRBV7-6 to TRBJ2-3; 9 positions agree with TRBD1. Per the germline V gene, CDR1 is SGHVS and CDR2 is FNYEAQ. This CDR3 is 17 amino acids long. Losses at the gene ends were 4 bases for V and 0 bases for J; bases not matched to a gene: 8. The CDR3 reads CASSSYPTGGSTDTQYF. The CDR3 coding sequence is TGTGCCAGCAGCTCTTACCCGACAGGGGGTAGCACAGATACGCAGTATTTT.

V usage is TRBV11-3 and J usage is TRBJ1-1; unclear D gene. Germline V gives CDR1 SGHNT, CDR2 YENEEA. The CDR3 covers 12 residues. V lost 5 bases to trimming and J lost 5 bases, with 9 bases between them. DNA for the CDR3: TGTGCCAGCAGCCATGACGGTACTGAAGCTTTCTTT. Translating it yields CASSHDGTEAFF.

The CDR3 DNA reads as TGTGCCCACAGTCTGCGGGGGTACAATGAGCAGTTCTTC. It yields the protein CAHSLRGYNEQFF. The chain joins TRBV30 to TRBJ2-1; 7 nucleotides agree with TRBD2. The length of the CDR3 is 13 residues. The V gene end was trimmed by 8 bases and the J gene end by 4 bases; junction bases not matched to a gene: 8. Germline V gives CDR1 GTSNPN, CDR2 SVGIG (reference sequence).

V and J are TRBV6-1 and TRBJ1-5; D gene ambiguous. V was pared by 6 bases and J by 3 bases, with 9 bases between. This CDR3 is built from 13 residues. Germline V gives CDR1 MNHNS, CDR2 SASEGT. The chain's CDR3 is CASSPGHNQPQHF. The CDR3, as DNA: TGTGCCAGCAGCCCGGGCCACAATCAGCCCCAGCATTTT.

The chain joins TRBV28 to TRBJ1-2; the match to TRBD1 covers 11 bases. This CDR3 is 17 amino acids long. Unmatched junction bases numbered 8, after V lost 5 bases and J lost 0 bases. Germline V gene sequence: CDR1 MDHEN, CDR2 SYDVKM. The CDR3 region has the DNA TGTGCCAGCAGTCTACGGACAGGGGGCCAAGCTAACTATGGCTACACCTTC. Protein sequence: CASSLRTGGQANYGYTF.

The chain uses TRBV7-8 and TRBJ2-7; no clear D gene. The CDR3 consists of 14 residues. The V end was cut by 4 bases, the J end by 3 bases, with 13 bases between. Germline V gene data show CDR1 as SGHVS and CDR2 as FQNEAQ. The CDR3 DNA is TGTGCCAGCAGCTACCCACTAAGAAACTACGAGCAGTACTTC. This codes for CASSYPLRNYEQYF.

This clone appeared a single time. J is TRBJ2-7 and V is TRBV2; D assignment may be TRBD1 or TRBD2 (5 bases each). Per the germline V gene, CDR1 is SNHLY and CDR2 is FYNNEI. Trimming left V 4 bases short and J 0 bases short, with 10 bases between. CDR3 length: 14 amino acids. CDR3 residues: CASSAGGSSYEQYF. The CDR3 region has the DNA TGTGCCAGCAGTGCTGGGGGTAGCTCCTACGAGCAGTACTTC.

V gene TRBV27 combines with J gene TRBJ1-2, with unresolved D. The V gene lost 5 bases and the J gene lost 8 bases, with 18 bases spanning the gap. The CDR3 length is 14 residues. Looked up from germline, CDR1 is MNHEY and CDR2 is SMNVEV (reference sequence). The CDR3 protein is CASSNRVPPHGYTF. The CDR3 nucleotides are TGTGCCAGCAGTAACCGGGTTCCCCCACACGGCTACACCTTC.

The chain carries TRBV5-1 and TRBJ1-1; TRBD1 matches 7 bases. The CDR3 sequence is 13 residues long. CDR1 and CDR2 (germline): SGHRS, YFSETQ. The V and J ends lost 4 bases and 5 bases, in that order; junction bases with no gene match: 5. The CDR3 nucleotides read TGCGCCAGCAGCCTGGGACAGAGGACTGAAGCTTTCTTT. Its protein product is CASSLGQRTEAFF.

J is TRBJ2-2 and V is TRBV27; 9 bases line up with TRBD2. This CDR3 is built from 16 residues. Germline V lookup: CDR1 MNHEY, CDR2 SMNVEV (reference sequence). V gave up 4 bases and J gave up 4 bases; unmatched junction bases: 7. CDR3 DNA: TGTGCCAGCAGTTCCTTAGCGGGAGCCGGCACCGGGGAGCTGTTTTTT. Amino acid sequence: CASSSLAGAGTGELFF.

This chain connects TRBV29-1 to TRBJ1-2, with 7 bases aligning to TRBD1. The CDR3 length is 14 residues. Germline-derived CDR1 and CDR2 are SQVTM and ANQGSEA. The trim removed 4 bases at V and 4 bases at J, leaving 9 bases unmatched. The CDR3 reads CSVGRGGNVYGYTF. The CDR3 DNA is TGCAGCGTTGGACGAGGGGGCAACGTCTATGGCTACACCTTC.

This clone was detected once. V is TRBV18 and J is TRBJ1-3, with 8 bases that match TRBD1. The CDR3 loop spans 15 amino acids. Germline V CDR1 and CDR2: KGHSH, LQKENI. Unmatched junction bases numbered 7, after V lost 5 bases and J lost 4 bases. CDR3 coding DNA: TGTGCCAGCTCAACTCGGACAGGGTTGGGAAACACCATATATTTT. It yields the protein CASSTRTGLGNTIYF.

The CDR3 bases are TGTGCCTCTCAGGGCCTGGACATGGGATCTGGGGCCAACGTCCTGACTTTC. This codes for CASQGLDMGSGANVLTF. The J gene is TRBJ2-6, the V gene TRBV19, with D perhaps matching TRBD1 (5 bases). CDR3 length: 17 residues. Germline V lookup: CDR1 LNHDA, CDR2 SQIVND (reference sequence). The V and J ends lost 11 bases and 1 base respectively, with 21 bases between them.

The chain has TRBV6-4 and TRBJ2-2; perhaps TRBD2 as D (6 bases). CDR3 length equals 14 residues. The germline CDR1 and CDR2 sequences are MRHNA and SNTAGT. V was shortened by 6 bases and J by 7 bases, with 15 bases between the two germline ends. Here the CDR3 DNA reads TGTGCCAGCAGAACGGGACTCCAGAACGGGGAGCTGTTTTTT. Encoded protein: CASRTGLQNGELFF.

V is TRBV27 and J is TRBJ2-1; D is ambiguous. CDR3 length equals 12 residues. CDR1 and CDR2 (germline): MNHEY, SMNVEV (reference sequence). Trimming pared 8 bases from V and 6 bases from J, leaving 11 bases between. The CDR3 loop is CASGWVTNEQFF. The DNA for the CDR3 is TGTGCCAGCGGTTGGGTTACCAATGAGCAGTTCTTC.

The chain is built from TRBV5-1 and TRBJ2-5, with TRBD2 identical over 8 bases. The J segment lost 5 bases and the V segment lost 4 bases, leaving 10 bases of the junction unmatched. This CDR3 is built from 15 residues. Germline CDR1 reads SGHRS; CDR2 reads YFSETQ. CDR3 amino acids: CASSQSTGGRETQYF. CDR3 bases: TGCGCCAGCAGCCAATCCACGGGGGGGCGGGAGACCCAGTACTTC.

The chain couples TRBV7-9 to TRBJ1-1; 7 bases agree with TRBD1. CDR1 and CDR2 (germline): SEHNR, FQNEAQ (reference sequence). V trimming: 0 bases; J trimming: 2 bases; junction bases outside the gene matches: 12. The CDR3 covers 18 residues. DNA of the CDR3: TGTGCCAGCAGCTTAGCCGGGAGGGCGGCAGGGGGTAACACTGAAGCTTTCTTT. This codes for CASSLAGRAAGGNTEAFF.

This clone was observed a few times. The rearrangement links TRBV27 to TRBJ1-1; 9 bases are a match to TRBD1. This CDR3 has 14 amino acids. V shed 4 bases, J shed 12 bases, and the junction held 12 bases outside the gene matches. Per the germline V gene, CDR1 is MNHEY and CDR2 is SMNVEV (reference sequence). Here the CDR3 DNA reads TGTGCCAGCAGTTCCCTCGAACAGGGGGCGAGGTCTTTCTTT. This sequence encodes CASSSLEQGARSFF.

The sample holds a few counts of this clone. This rearrangement joins TRBV28 to TRBJ2-1; possible D gene TRBD2, 6 bases. V was clipped by 5 bases and J by 8 bases, with 19 bases between them. Germline assignment: CDR1 MDHEN and CDR2 SYDVKM. The CDR3 runs to 15 residues. The CDR3 sequence: CASSDFSYGRYEQFF. CDR3 sequence (DNA): TGTGCCAGCAGTGACTTCTCTTACGGGAGATATGAGCAGTTCTTC. Together with reference TRBV28 and TRBJ2-1, the CDR3 gives the full variable domain: DVKVTQSSRYLVKRTGEKVFLECVQDMDHENMFWYRQDPGLGLRLIYFSYDVKMKEKGDIPEGYSVSREKKERFSLILESASTNQTSMYLCASSDFSYGRYEQFFGPGTRLTVL.

The CDR3 DNA follows: TGTGCCAGCAGCTTGACCCTACAGGGACAAGAGACCCAGTACTTC. Amino acid sequence: CASSLTLQGQETQYF. This chain links TRBV5-4 with TRBJ2-5; D is possibly TRBD1 (6 bases). The ends were cut back, 1 base at V and 2 bases at J, with 12 bases in the middle. Germline V gives CDR1 SGHNT, CDR2 YYREEE (reference sequence). The CDR3 runs 15 residues.

As regards this clone: Other DNA sequences from this sample encode an identical CDR3 as well. V is TRBV7-9 and J is TRBJ2-5; D uncertain. The germline V gene has CDR1 SEHNR and CDR2 FQNEAQ (reference sequence). Trimming shortened V by 3 bases and J by 1 base, and 9 bases separated the two germline ends. The CDR3 is made up of 14 amino acids. The DNA for the CDR3 is TGTGCCAGCAGCTTCACCGGTCGCCAAGAGACCCAGTACTTC. The encoded protein is CASSFTGRQETQYF.

The chain uses TRBV2 and TRBJ2-1; maybe TRBD2 (7 bases). CDR3 size: 14 residues. The germline V gene has CDR1 SNHLY and CDR2 FYNNEI. Trimming took 1 base from V and 9 from J, leaving 13 bases between them. CDR3 nucleotides: TGTGCCAGCAGTGAAGAGGGAGGGGGGAGTGAGCAGTTCTTC. Translation gives CASSEEGGGSEQFF.

The chain couples TRBV11-2 to TRBJ1-2; tentative D call: TRBD1 (6 bases). Trimming cost V 5 bases and J 6 bases, with 13 bases left between them. CDR1 and CDR2 from the germline V gene are SGHAT and FQNNGV. This CDR3 comprises 13 residues. The CDR3 here is CASSPRGRHGYTF. In nucleotides, the CDR3 is TGTGCCAGCAGCCCCAGGGGCAGGCATGGCTACACCTTC.

The J gene is TRBJ2-1, the V gene TRBV7-8, with 9 bases matching TRBD2. Losses at the gene ends were 6 bases for V and 2 bases for J; bases not matched to a gene: 17. This CDR3 comprises 19 residues. Germline assignment: CDR1 SGHVS and CDR2 FQNEAQ. Written as DNA, the CDR3 is TGTGCCAGCAGTCGTCGCCCTAGCGGGACACTTGAAACCTACAATGAGCAGTTCTTC. Amino acid sequence: CASSRRPSGTLETYNEQFF.

This rearrangement joins TRBV5-4 to TRBJ1-1; the D is unclear. CDR1 is SGHNT and CDR2 is YYREEE in the germline V gene (reference sequence). There are 16 residues in the CDR3. The V end was cut by 0 bases, the J end by 0 bases, with 12 bases between. CDR3 amino acids: CASSLAGRRMNTEAFF. CDR3 nucleotide sequence: TGTGCCAGCAGCTTGGCCGGGCGGAGGATGAACACTGAAGCTTTCTTT.

The chain joins TRBV19 to TRBJ2-7; 10 bases align to TRBD1. The J segment lost 2 bases and the V segment lost 5 bases, leaving 3 bases of the junction unmatched. Germline lookup yields CDR1 LNHDA and CDR2 SQIVND (reference sequence). There are 14 residues in the CDR3. In nucleotides, the CDR3 is TGTGCCAGTAGTGTGGGACAGGGGCCCTACGAGCAGTACTTC. Amino acids: CASSVGQGPYEQYF. Combining the CDR3 with reference TRBV19 and TRBJ2-7 gives the whole variable domain DGGITQSPKYLFRKEGQNVTLSCEQNLNHDAMYWYRQDPGQGLRLIYYSQIVNDFQKGDIAEGYSVSREKKESFPLTVTSAQKNPTAFYLCASSVGQGPYEQYFGPGTRLTVT.

The CDR3 here is CASSLLADTQYF. In nucleotides, the CDR3 is TGTGCCAGCAGCTTATTGGCGGATACGCAGTATTTT. The chain uses TRBV7-2 and TRBJ2-3, with D unclear. CDR3 length: 12 amino acids. The germline CDR1 and CDR2 sequences are SGHTA and FQGNSA. The V end lost 2 bases, the J end lost 6 bases, and 6 bases lay between the germline ends.

The gene calls are TRBV6-1 and TRBJ1-5, with 9 bases lining up with TRBD1. The CDR3 is 13 amino acids. CDR1 MNHNS and CDR2 SASEGT come from the germline V gene. With 9 bases clipped from V and 7 bases from J, the junction kept 7 bases outside the gene matches. The DNA of the CDR3 is TGTGCCAGTTTACAGGGGGCTAGGCAGCCCCAGCATTTT. Protein: CASLQGARQPQHF.

This chain uses TRBV10-2 with TRBJ2-5; 9 bases map to TRBD2. Germline values: CDR1 WSHSY, CDR2 SAAADI. This CDR3 contains 17 residues. The V segment lost 0 bases and the J segment 1 base; nucleotides outside the gene matches: 6. CDR3 protein: CASSESRSGGPQETQYF. The CDR3 coding sequence is TGCGCCAGCAGTGAGTCAAGAAGCGGGGGGCCCCAAGAGACCCAGTACTTC.

The V gene is TRBV6-6, the J gene TRBJ1-6; D gene ambiguous. Germline values: CDR1 MNHNY, CDR2 SVGAGI (reference sequence). There are 9 residues in the CDR3. Trimming pared 9 bases from V and 10 bases from J, leaving 4 bases between. The CDR3 loop is CASGSPLHF. Here the CDR3 DNA reads TGTGCCAGTGGCTCACCCCTCCACTTT.

The rearrangement uses TRBV7-9 and TRBJ1-4; 7 positions agree with TRBD1. The CDR3 is 14 residues long. Germline V CDR1 and CDR2: SEHNR, FQNEAQ (reference sequence). V dropped 6 bases and J dropped 1; count of bases not matched to a gene: 2. The CDR3, as DNA: TGTGCCAGCAGGGCAGGGGGAACTAATGAAAAACTGTTTTTT. Its protein product is CASRAGGTNEKLFF. The whole variable domain, filled in from reference TRBV7-9 and TRBJ1-4, reads DTGVSQNPRHKITKRGQNVTFRCDPISEHNRLYWYRQTLGQGPEFLTYFQNEAQLEKSRLLSDRFSAERPKGSFSTLEIQRTEQGDSAMYLCASRAGGTNEKLFFGSGTQLSVL.

Only one count was recorded for this clone. This rearrangement joins TRBV6-4 to TRBJ1-1, with D unresolved. Germline loops: CDR1 MRHNA, CDR2 SNTAGT. The CDR3 is made up of 14 amino acids. V was shortened by 5 bases and J by 4 bases, with 14 bases between the two germline ends. The CDR3 DNA reads TGTGCCAGCAGTCGGGCAGGAGGGAGCACTGAAGCTTTCTTT. This codes for CASSRAGGSTEAFF.